Each of the 32 T cell receptor beta chains below was sequenced from the same sample in a study of shared clonotypes between healthy human individuals. Using immunoSEQ multiplex PCR, the repertoire was profiled, and TCRdb retains in-frame clones only, with some absent. The data hold fewer than 700,000 clones, with approximately 95% observed a single time. Naive CD8 isolation took CD45RO-negative cells positively selected for CCR7 and excluded terminally differentiated effector memory CD45RA+ cells. Material: naive CD8+ T cells sorted from blood. All receptors derive from a woman aged 25 to 45 in good health.

The chain uses TRBV4-1 and TRBJ2-5; 8 bases fit TRBD2. TRBJ2-7 explains the end of the DNA better; the J call may be wrong. This CDR3 contains 17 residues. Per the germline V gene, CDR1 is MGHRA and CDR2 is YSYEKL. The chain's CDR3 is CASSQDPPTSAAYEQYF. The CDR3 DNA follows: TGCGCCAGCAGCCAAGATCCCCCGACTAGCGCAGCCTACGAGCAGTACTTC.

The V and J genes are TRBV29-1 and TRBJ2-2, with a tentative D call TRBD2 (5 bases). The CDR3 has 14 amino acids. The V end lost 3 bases, the J end lost 0 bases, and 8 bases lay between the germline ends. The germline V gene encodes CDR1 SQVTM and CDR2 ANQGSEA. CDR3 nucleotide sequence: TGCAGCGTTGAGATAGCGACGAACACCGGGGAGCTGTTTTTT. Translated, it gives CSVEIATNTGELFF.

DNA for the CDR3: TGCAGCGTTGACGAAGACAGTGAAGAGACCCAGTACTTC. This gives the protein CSVDEDSEETQYF. The rearrangement links TRBV29-1 to TRBJ2-5; D might be TRBD1 (5 bases). The CDR3 loop spans 13 amino acids. V was shortened by 3 bases and J by 3 bases, with 11 bases between the two germline ends. Germline V CDR1 and CDR2: SQVTM, ANQGSEA.

The chain has TRBV6-6 and TRBJ2-7, with D possibly matching TRBD1 (6 bases). Trimming took off 6 bases at V and 1 base at J, with 13 bases between the two ends. The CDR3 covers 14 residues. Germline V lookup: CDR1 MNHNY, CDR2 SVGAGI (reference sequence). This CDR3 is CASSSRDKSYEQYF. The CDR3 DNA sequence: TGTGCCAGCAGCTCCCGGGACAAATCCTACGAGCAGTACTTC.

The chain uses TRBV18 and TRBJ1-1; TRBD1 matches at 8 bases. Trimming cost V 4 bases and J 6 bases; bases outside gene matches: 19. Germline V lookup: CDR1 KGHSH, CDR2 LQKENI. The CDR3 is made up of 18 amino acids. The CDR3 DNA reads as TGTGCCAGCTCACTCATTGGACAGGGTCGCTTTGAAAACGCTGAAGCTTTCTTT. Translation gives CASSLIGQGRFENAEAFF.

This clone was seen just once. The V call is TRBV10-2, the J call TRBJ1-5; 7 bases are a match to TRBD1. In germline, CDR1 is WSHSY, CDR2 SAAADI. There are 15 residues in the CDR3. V gave up 5 bases and J gave up 7 bases; unmatched junction bases: 11. CDR3 coding DNA: TGCGCCAGCAGTCCCACAGGGGCCACCATCCAGCCCCAGCATTTT. This encodes CASSPTGATIQPQHF.

The chain employs TRBV5-1 and TRBJ2-1, with no clear D. There are 13 residues in the CDR3. Germline CDR1 and CDR2: SGHRS and YFSETQ. Trimming shortened V by 0 bases and J by 5 bases, and 6 bases separated the two germline ends. The CDR3 sequence: CASSLEGNNEQFF. The DNA of the CDR3 is TGCGCCAGCAGCTTGGAAGGCAACAATGAGCAGTTCTTC.

The chain combines TRBV7-8 with TRBJ2-7; no clear D. The CDR3 runs 14 residues. CDR1 and CDR2 (germline): SGHVS, FQNEAQ. V was trimmed by 3 bases and J by 5 bases, leaving 14 bases between them. The CDR3 is CASSLVISGHEQYF. The CDR3 DNA follows: TGTGCCAGCAGCTTGGTTATTTCGGGCCACGAGCAGTACTTC.

This clone has just one count. This chain links TRBV7-3 with TRBJ2-7, with D perhaps matching TRBD1 (6 bases). The V end lost 4 bases, the J end lost 1 base, and 8 bases lay between the germline ends. Germline CDR1 is SGHTA and CDR2 is FQGTGA. This CDR3 is 13 amino acids long. CDR3 DNA: TGTGCCAGCAGCTGGGGGCAGTCCTACGAGCAGTACTTC. The encoded protein is CASSWGQSYEQYF.

The genes are TRBV27 and TRBJ2-1; D is possibly TRBD2 (5 bases). The CDR3 consists of 12 residues. Trimming left V 8 bases short and J 2 bases short, with 7 bases between. Per the germline V gene, CDR1 is MNHEY and CDR2 is SMNVEV (reference sequence). The DNA of the CDR3 is TGTGCCAGCTCTAGCACCTACAATGAGCAGTTCTTC. Amino acid sequence: CASSSTYNEQFF.

J is TRBJ2-1 and V is TRBV4-1; 9 positions match TRBD2. Germline V gene lookup returns CDR1 MGHRA and CDR2 YSYEKL. V was clipped by 5 bases and J by 5 bases; unmatched bases: 7. The CDR3 runs to 15 residues. The chain's CDR3 is CASSYSGSNNNEQFF. CDR3 nucleotides: TGCGCCAGCAGCTATAGCGGGAGCAACAACAATGAGCAGTTCTTC.

This rearrangement joins TRBV21-1 to TRBJ1-1. TRBV21-1 is deemed a pseudogene. This CDR3 spans 13 amino acids. Here the CDR3 reads CANWGGDTLKPFF. CDR3 coding DNA: TGTGCCAACTGGGGGGGTGACACACTGAAGCCTTTCTTT.

The chain links TRBV10-2 to TRBJ2-7, with 9 positions matching TRBD1. The CDR3 totals 13 residues. Germline assignment: CDR1 WSHSY and CDR2 SAAADI. V was clipped by 2 bases and J by 7 bases; unmatched bases: 3. CDR3 nucleotides: TGCGCCAGCAGTGAGGGGACAGGGCTTGAGCAGTACTTC. Its translation: CASSEGTGLEQYF.

This rearrangement joins TRBV5-6 to TRBJ1-5; D ambiguous. CDR1 and CDR2 from the germline V gene are SGHDT and YYEEEE. V lost 0 bases to trimming and J lost 3 bases, with 7 bases between them. The CDR3 has 14 residues. The CDR3 loop is CASSLGPNNQPQHF. DNA for the CDR3: TGTGCCAGCAGCTTGGGGCCGAACAATCAGCCCCAGCATTTT.

CDR3: CSVGGLGEQYF. In nucleotides, the CDR3 is TGCAGCGTAGGAGGGTTAGGCGAGCAGTACTTC. V and J are TRBV29-1 and TRBJ2-5; the D gene is possibly TRBD2 (6 bases). The assigned J gene may be wrong: the sequence end matches TRBJ2-7 better. Germline CDR1 reads SQVTM; CDR2 reads ANQGSEA. The length of the CDR3 is 11 residues.

CDR3 sequence (DNA): TGTGCCAGCAGTTTTTCCTGGGGCTACACCTTC. Its translation is CASSFSWGYTF. The chain joins TRBV28 to TRBJ1-2; D is ambiguous. V dropped 3 bases and J dropped 8 bases, with 7 bases sitting between them. Germline V gene sequence: CDR1 MDHEN, CDR2 SYDVKM. The CDR3 has 11 residues.

The chain recombines TRBV15 with TRBJ2-7; TRBD2 matches 8 bases. The ends lost 0 bases at V and 3 bases at J; junction bases unmatched: 10. The V gene's germline CDR1 is LNHNV and CDR2 YYDKDF (reference sequence). This CDR3 is built from 17 residues. CDR3 residues: CATSRDFLTSGRYEQYF. DNA of the CDR3: TGTGCCACCAGCAGAGATTTCCTCACTAGCGGTCGCTACGAGCAGTACTTC. The full variable domain, its missing parts supplied by reference TRBV15 and TRBJ2-7, is DAMVIQNPRYQVTQFGKPVTLSCSQTLNHNVMYWYQQKSSQAPKLLFHYYDKDFNNEADTPDNFQSRRPNTSFCFLDIRSPGLGDTAMYLCATSRDFLTSGRYEQYFGPGTRLTVT.

The chain carries TRBV7-9 and TRBJ2-7, with D perhaps matching TRBD2 (5 bases). CDR3 length equals 16 residues. The germline CDR1 and CDR2 sequences are SEHNR and FQNEAQ (reference sequence). The germline V and J ends were trimmed by 1 base and 1 base, with 14 bases remaining between them. CDR3 in DNA: TGTGCCAGCAGCTTAGAAGTCCGCTCGGGATCCTACGAGCAGTACTTC. Protein: CASSLEVRSGSYEQYF.

This rearrangement joins TRBV5-8 to TRBJ2-2; D tentatively fits TRBD1 or TRBD2 (5 bases each). Germline lookup yields CDR1 SGHTS and CDR2 YDEGEE. The CDR3 is made up of 17 amino acids. The V gene lost 0 bases and the J gene lost 2 bases, with 14 bases spanning the gap. The CDR3 is CASSLAEGSLNTGELFF. CDR3 DNA: TGTGCCAGCAGCTTGGCAGAGGGGTCCTTAAACACCGGGGAGCTGTTTTTT.

The V and J genes are TRBV27 and TRBJ2-7, with D possibly TRBD1 on 5 matching bases. CDR1 is MNHEY and CDR2 is SMNVEV in the germline V gene (reference sequence). With 2 bases removed from V and 5 bases from J, the gap between germline ends came to 16 bases. There are 15 residues in the CDR3. The CDR3 coding sequence is TGTGCCAGCAGTTTAACCTCAAGGGGCGGACACGAGCAGTACTTC. Residues: CASSLTSRGGHEQYF.

V is TRBV5-6 and J is TRBJ1-3; D is ambiguous. Germline assignment: CDR1 SGHDT and CDR2 YYEEEE. V lost 4 bases and J lost 4, with 9 bases in between. The CDR3 has 13 residues. The chain's CDR3 is CASSLGQGNTIYF. The CDR3 nucleotides read TGTGCCAGCAGCCTCGGGCAAGGAAACACCATATATTTT.

The chain employs TRBV10-1 and TRBJ2-7, with TRBD2 matching over 12 bases. Trimming cost V 6 bases and J 5 bases; bases outside gene matches: 8. CDR1 is WNHNN and CDR2 is SYGVQD in the germline V gene (reference sequence). This CDR3 contains 15 residues. CDR3 protein: CASSERTSGNHEQYF. CDR3 coding DNA: TGCGCCAGCAGCGAAAGGACTAGCGGGAATCACGAGCAGTACTTC.

The chain employs TRBV4-2 and TRBJ2-5, with D tentatively TRBD1 or TRBD2 (5 bases each). The J call is uncertain, as TRBJ2-7 better fits the DNA end. CDR1 LGHNA and CDR2 YNFKEQ come from the germline V gene. This CDR3 contains 14 residues. The CDR3 is CASSQDERGDEQYF. The DNA of the CDR3 is TGTGCCAGCAGCCAAGATGAGAGAGGGGACGAGCAGTACTTC.

This clone occurred a few times. The same CDR3 arises from other DNA sequences in this sample as well. The rearrangement uses TRBV27 and TRBJ2-7; 8 nucleotides line up with TRBD2. The germline V gene has CDR1 MNHEY and CDR2 SMNVEV (reference sequence). The V gene end was trimmed by 6 bases and the J gene end by 3 bases; junction bases not matched to a gene: 1. This CDR3 has 12 amino acids. The CDR3 sequence is CASRAGGYEQYF. The CDR3 nucleotides are TGTGCCAGCAGGGCGGGAGGCTACGAGCAGTACTTC.

Here the CDR3 reads CASSFGDRGDQPQHF. CDR3 nucleotides: TGTGCCAGCAGCTTCGGGGACAGGGGAGATCAGCCCCAGCATTTT. V usage is TRBV7-9 and J usage is TRBJ1-5, with 10 bases that match TRBD1. V was pared by 3 bases and J by 5 bases, with 4 bases of the junction left unmatched. The germline CDR1 and CDR2 sequences are SEHNR and FQNEAQ (reference sequence). CDR3 length: 15 amino acids.

The chain couples TRBV7-9 to TRBJ2-1; 8 bases line up with TRBD2. The V and J ends lost 7 bases and 3 bases, in that order; junction bases with no gene match: 5. In germline, CDR1 is SEHNR, CDR2 FQNEAQ (reference sequence). The CDR3 runs 14 residues. CDR3 bases: TGTGCCAGCATCACTAGCGGATTCTACAATGAGCAGTTCTTC. Residues: CASITSGFYNEQFF. The full variable domain, with the rest looked up from reference TRBV7-9 and TRBJ2-1, is DTGVSQNPRHKITKRGQNVTFRCDPISEHNRLYWYRQTLGQGPEFLTYFQNEAQLEKSRLLSDRFSAERPKGSFSTLEIQRTEQGDSAMYLCASITSGFYNEQFFGPGTRLTVL.

J is TRBJ2-5 and V is TRBV15; a weak D match, TRBD2 (6 bases). The end of the DNA is better explained by TRBJ2-7, so the J call may be wrong. Germline V lookup: CDR1 LNHNV, CDR2 YYDKDF (reference sequence). CDR3 length equals 16 residues. CDR3 loop: CATSRDGTPIPYEQYF. CDR3 nucleotides: TGTGCCACCAGCAGAGATGGGACTCCCATCCCCTACGAGCAGTACTTC.

This clone was seen a handful of times. The V and J genes are TRBV10-1 and TRBJ1-1; tentatively, D is TRBD1 (5 bases). The germline V and J ends were trimmed by 3 bases and 4 bases, with 12 bases remaining between them. Per the germline V gene, CDR1 is WNHNN and CDR2 is SYGVQD (reference sequence). The CDR3 loop spans 14 amino acids. CDR3 protein: CASSESGVGTEAFF. The CDR3 DNA reads as TGCGCCAGCAGTGAATCGGGGGTCGGCACTGAAGCTTTCTTT.

The count of this clone is one. The rearrangement links TRBV6-5 to TRBJ1-1; D might be TRBD1 (5 bases). V lost 6 bases and J lost 0, with 11 bases in between. The CDR3 is made up of 14 amino acids. Germline V gene sequence: CDR1 MNHEY, CDR2 SVGAGI. The CDR3 DNA sequence: TGTGCCAGCAGCCCAGGGAAGATGAACACTGAAGCTTTCTTT. Its translation is CASSPGKMNTEAFF.

V and J are TRBV28 and TRBJ1-1; weak D call: TRBD1 (5 bases). V gave up 3 bases and J gave up 2 bases, with 22 bases separating them. The CDR3 totals 18 residues. Germline V lookup: CDR1 MDHEN, CDR2 SYDVKM. CDR3 DNA sequence: TGTGCCAGCAGTTTCCCCCTGGGGGGGGGTCCCAGTAACACTGAAGCTTTCTTT. Translating gives CASSFPLGGGPSNTEAFF.

V is TRBV30 and J is TRBJ2-2; TRBD2 aligns across 8 bases. V was pared by 7 bases and J by 4 bases, with 8 bases of the junction left unmatched. The CDR3 consists of 14 residues. Germline CDR1 and CDR2: GTSNPN and SVGIG (reference sequence). CDR3 bases: TGTGCCTTTATAGCGGGACGGGGCACCGGGGAGCTGTTTTTT. Translated, it gives CAFIAGRGTGELFF.

On this clone itself: Other DNA sequences in this sample translate to the same CDR3. J is TRBJ1-3 and V is TRBV7-9, with a tentative D call TRBD1 (5 bases). Trimming took off 6 bases at V and 1 base at J, with 19 bases between the two ends. CDR1 and CDR2 (germline): SEHNR, FQNEAQ (reference sequence). The CDR3 spans 17 residues. The CDR3 DNA reads TGTGCCAGCAGGGCTTGGGACGGTTCAATGTCTGGAAACACCATATATTTT. Its translation is CASRAWDGSMSGNTIYF.